The 10 T cell receptor beta chains in this list originate from one sample, sequenced in a study of blood T cell repertoires in COVID-19. The protocol was immunoSEQ multiplex PCR, while the TCRdb copy is restricted to in-frame clones and leaves out a portion. The data contain 300,000 or so clones, about 86% of them singletons. The sequenced sample consisted of PBMCs or T cells enriched from blood (not recorded which). These receptors were obtained from a woman in her forties with acute COVID-19.

The V call is TRBV18, the J call TRBJ2-7; TRBD2 aligns across 11 bases. Looked up from germline, CDR1 is KGHSH and CDR2 is LQKENI. This CDR3 region has 14 residues. V trimming: 6 bases; J trimming: 2 bases; junction bases outside the gene matches: 3. CDR3 DNA: TGTGCCAGCTCCGAACTAGCGGGAGCCTACGAGCAGTACTTC. It specifies CASSELAGAYEQYF.

The V gene is TRBV24-1, the J gene TRBJ1-1; D is possibly TRBD1 (5 bases). The CDR3 covers 16 residues. Trimming took 1 base from V and 2 from J, leaving 13 bases between them. Germline V gene data show CDR1 as KGHDR and CDR2 as SFDVKD. The DNA of the CDR3 is TGTGCCACCAGTGATTTCGCCCGGACACGAAACACTGAAGCTTTCTTT. Translating it yields CATSDFARTRNTEAFF.

The V gene is TRBV27, the J gene TRBJ1-1; 8 bases are shared with TRBD1. Germline V CDR1 and CDR2: MNHEY, SMNVEV (reference sequence). There are 14 residues in the CDR3. V was clipped by 3 bases and J by 3 bases; unmatched bases: 3. The CDR3 DNA reads TGTGCCAGCAGTTTTCGACAGGGGTACACTGAAGCTTTCTTT. It codes for CASSFRQGYTEAFF.

The J gene is TRBJ1-6, the V gene TRBV7-2, with 7 bases aligning to TRBD1. Germline CDR1 is SGHTA and CDR2 is FQGNSA. The CDR3 loop spans 13 amino acids. With 5 bases clipped from V and 9 bases from J, the junction kept 4 bases outside the gene matches. CDR3 sequence: CASSIQGTSPLHF. DNA of the CDR3: TGTGCCAGCAGCATACAGGGGACTTCACCCCTCCACTTT. Full variable domain (missing parts from reference TRBV7-2 and TRBJ1-6): GAGVSQSPSNKVTEKGKDVELRCDPISGHTALYWYRQSLGQGLEFLIYFQGNSAPDKSGLPSDRFSAERTGGSVSTLTIQRTQQEDSAVYLCASSIQGTSPLHFGNGTRLTVT.

V gene TRBV3-1 (or the pseudogene TRBV3-2) combines with J gene TRBJ2-5; D is ambiguous. Germline CDR1 and CDR2: LGHDT and YNNKEL (reference sequence). Trimming cost V 3 bases and J 5 bases, with 13 bases left between them. The CDR3 loop spans 14 amino acids. CDR3 sequence (DNA): TGTGCCAGCAGCCATCCCCCCGAGGAGGAGACCCAGTACTTC. Protein: CASSHPPEEETQYF.

The J gene is TRBJ2-1, the V gene TRBV7-9; weak D call: TRBD1 (6 bases). CDR1 is SEHNR, CDR2 FQNEAQ, per germline (reference sequence). This CDR3 spans 15 amino acids. V was shortened by 1 base and J by 4 bases, with 11 bases between the two germline ends. The DNA for the CDR3 is TGTGCCAGCAGCTTAGAATGGGACAAATACAATGAGCAGTTCTTC. Translating it yields CASSLEWDKYNEQFF.

The chain is built from TRBV9 and TRBJ2-7; 8 nucleotides match TRBD2. The CDR3 is made up of 14 amino acids. The ends lost 2 bases at V and 2 bases at J; junction bases unmatched: 3. Germline CDR1 is SGDLS and CDR2 is YYNGEE. The CDR3 DNA follows: TGTGCCAGCAGCGTCCCCGGGGGGGCCTACGAGCAGTACTTC. Its translation is CASSVPGGAYEQYF.

The chain is built from TRBV29-1 and TRBJ1-5; the D is unclear. Germline loops: CDR1 SQVTM, CDR2 ANQGSEA. CDR3 length: 12 residues. DNA of the CDR3: TGCAGTTACTCTGAGGGCAATCAGCCCCAGCATTTT. Its translation: CSYSEGNQPQHF.

The sample holds one count of this clone. The chain links TRBV5-8 to TRBJ2-2; D not certain. V was shortened by 4 bases and J by 7 bases, with 8 bases between the two germline ends. The CDR3 runs to 12 residues. Germline V gene sequence: CDR1 SGHTS, CDR2 YDEGEE. CDR3 sequence reads: CASSQTGGELFF. DNA of the CDR3: TGTGCCAGCAGCCAGACGGGCGGGGAGCTGTTTTTT. Supplemented by reference TRBV5-8 and TRBJ2-2, the full variable domain reads EAGVTQSPTHLIKTRGQQATLRCSPISGHTSVYWYQQALGLGLQFLLWYDEGEERNRGNFPPRFSGRQFPNYSSELNVNALELEDSALYLCASSQTGGELFFGEGSRLTVL.

This chain connects TRBV9 to TRBJ2-2; 7 positions match TRBD2. Germline V lookup: CDR1 SGDLS, CDR2 YYNGEE. The CDR3 totals 17 residues. V was pared by 3 bases and J by 5 bases, with 13 bases of the junction left unmatched. The CDR3 DNA sequence: TGTGCCAGCAGCGCTACCGGCGCGGGAGTCCGGACCGGGGAGCTGTTTTTT. It encodes CASSATGAGVRTGELFF.